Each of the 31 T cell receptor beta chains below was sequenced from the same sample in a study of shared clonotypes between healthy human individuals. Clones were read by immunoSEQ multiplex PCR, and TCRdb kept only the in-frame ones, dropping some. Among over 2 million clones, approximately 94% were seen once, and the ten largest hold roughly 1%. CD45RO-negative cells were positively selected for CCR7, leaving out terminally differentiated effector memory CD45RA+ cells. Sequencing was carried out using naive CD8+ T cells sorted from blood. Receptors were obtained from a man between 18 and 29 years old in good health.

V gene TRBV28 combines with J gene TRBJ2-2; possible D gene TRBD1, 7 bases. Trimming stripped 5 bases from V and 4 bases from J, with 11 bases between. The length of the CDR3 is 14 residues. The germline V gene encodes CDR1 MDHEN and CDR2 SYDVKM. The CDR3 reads CASSAQGGTGELFF. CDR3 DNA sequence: TGTGCCAGCAGTGCCCAGGGGGGCACCGGGGAGCTGTTTTTT.

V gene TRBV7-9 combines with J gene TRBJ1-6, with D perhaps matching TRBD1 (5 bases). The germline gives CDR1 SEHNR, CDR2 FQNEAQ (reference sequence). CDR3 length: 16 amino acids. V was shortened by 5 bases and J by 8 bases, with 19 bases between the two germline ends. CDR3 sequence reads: CASSPARMGPDSPLHF. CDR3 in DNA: TGTGCCAGCAGCCCGGCCAGGATGGGGCCGGATTCACCCCTCCACTTT.

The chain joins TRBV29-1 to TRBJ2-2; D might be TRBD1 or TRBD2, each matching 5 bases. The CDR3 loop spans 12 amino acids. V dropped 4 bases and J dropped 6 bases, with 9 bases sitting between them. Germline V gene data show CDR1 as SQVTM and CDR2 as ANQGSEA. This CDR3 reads CSVAGGSGELFF. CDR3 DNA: TGCAGCGTTGCTGGGGGTTCCGGGGAGCTGTTTTTT.

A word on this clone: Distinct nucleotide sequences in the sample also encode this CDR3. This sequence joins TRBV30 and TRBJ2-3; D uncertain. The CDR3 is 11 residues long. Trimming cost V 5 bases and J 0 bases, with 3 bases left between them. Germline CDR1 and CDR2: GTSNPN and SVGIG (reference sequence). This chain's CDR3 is CAWGSTDTQYF. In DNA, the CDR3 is TGTGCCTGGGGCAGCACAGATACGCAGTATTTT.

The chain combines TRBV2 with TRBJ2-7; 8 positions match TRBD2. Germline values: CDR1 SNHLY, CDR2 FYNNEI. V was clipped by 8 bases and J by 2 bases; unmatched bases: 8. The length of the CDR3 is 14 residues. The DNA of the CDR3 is TGTGCCAGCGGGGCCGGGGGGGAAGCCTACGAGCAGTACTTC. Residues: CASGAGGEAYEQYF.

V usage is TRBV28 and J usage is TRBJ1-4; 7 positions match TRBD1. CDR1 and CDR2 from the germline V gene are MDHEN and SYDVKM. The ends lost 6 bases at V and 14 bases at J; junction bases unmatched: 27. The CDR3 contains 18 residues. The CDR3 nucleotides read TGTGCCAGCAGCCCTCTGAGGGGCCGACAGGGACGGTGGGTGCGGCTGTTTTTT. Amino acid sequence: CASSPLRGRQGRWVRLFF.

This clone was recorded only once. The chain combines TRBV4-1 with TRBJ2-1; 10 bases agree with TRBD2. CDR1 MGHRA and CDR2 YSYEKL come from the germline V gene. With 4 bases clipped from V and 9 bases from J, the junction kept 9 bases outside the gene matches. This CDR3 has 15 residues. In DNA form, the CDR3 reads TGCGCCAGCAGCCGAGAGCGGGGGGGCCTATCTGAGCAGTTCTTC. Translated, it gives CASSRERGGLSEQFF.

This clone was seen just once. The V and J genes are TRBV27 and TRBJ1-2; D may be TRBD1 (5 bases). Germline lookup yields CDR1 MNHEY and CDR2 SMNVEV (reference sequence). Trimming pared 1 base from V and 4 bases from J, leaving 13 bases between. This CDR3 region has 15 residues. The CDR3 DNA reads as TGTGCCAGCAGTTTATTGCAGGGTGGTGGCTATGGCTACACCTTC. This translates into CASSLLQGGGYGYTF.

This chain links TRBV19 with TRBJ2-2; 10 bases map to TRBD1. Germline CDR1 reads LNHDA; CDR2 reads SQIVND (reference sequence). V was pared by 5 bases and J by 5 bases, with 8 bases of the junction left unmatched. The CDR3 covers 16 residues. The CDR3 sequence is CASSQTGQGFTGELFF. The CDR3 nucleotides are TGTGCCAGTAGTCAGACGGGACAGGGGTTTACCGGGGAGCTGTTTTTT.

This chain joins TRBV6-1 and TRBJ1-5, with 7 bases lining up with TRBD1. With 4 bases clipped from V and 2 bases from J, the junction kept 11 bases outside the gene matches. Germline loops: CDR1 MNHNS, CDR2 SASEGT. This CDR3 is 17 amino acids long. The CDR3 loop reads CASSAWTGPLGNQPQHF. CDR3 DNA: TGTGCCAGCAGTGCGTGGACAGGACCCCTCGGCAATCAGCCCCAGCATTTT.

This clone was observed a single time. Here the CDR3 DNA reads TGTGCCAGCAGTTTTGCTCGACCCGCTGGGGAGGCCTACGAGCAGTACTTC. The encoded protein is CASSFARPAGEAYEQYF. This chain connects TRBV27 to TRBJ2-7; perhaps TRBD2 as D (6 bases). The CDR3 is 17 residues long. From germline, CDR1 is MNHEY and CDR2 SMNVEV (reference sequence). V dropped 3 bases and J dropped 2 bases, with 20 bases sitting between them.

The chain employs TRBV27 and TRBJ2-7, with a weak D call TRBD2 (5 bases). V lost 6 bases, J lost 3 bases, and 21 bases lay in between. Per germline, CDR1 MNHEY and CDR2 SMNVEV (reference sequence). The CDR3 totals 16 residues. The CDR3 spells CASSPSTGNTYYEQYF. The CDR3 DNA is TGTGCCAGCAGCCCCTCGACCGGGAACACGTACTACGAGCAGTACTTC.

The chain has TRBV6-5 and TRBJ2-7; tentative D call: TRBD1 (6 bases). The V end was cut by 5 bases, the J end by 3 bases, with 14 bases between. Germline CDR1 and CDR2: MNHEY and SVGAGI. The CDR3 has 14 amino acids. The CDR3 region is CASSQQGAYYEQYF. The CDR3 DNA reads TGTGCCAGCAGTCAACAGGGAGCCTACTACGAGCAGTACTTC.

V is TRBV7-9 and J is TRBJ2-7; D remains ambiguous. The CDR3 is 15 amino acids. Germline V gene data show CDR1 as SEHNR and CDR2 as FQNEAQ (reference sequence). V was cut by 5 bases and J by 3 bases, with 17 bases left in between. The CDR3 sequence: CASSPPTLGFYEQYF. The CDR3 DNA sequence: TGTGCCAGCAGCCCGCCGACGTTGGGCTTCTACGAGCAGTACTTC.

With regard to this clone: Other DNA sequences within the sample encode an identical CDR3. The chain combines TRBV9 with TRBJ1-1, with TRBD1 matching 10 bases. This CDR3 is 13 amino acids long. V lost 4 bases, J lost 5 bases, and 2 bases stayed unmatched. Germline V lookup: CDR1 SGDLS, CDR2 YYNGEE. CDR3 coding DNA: TGTGCCAGCAGCCCGGGACAGGGGACTGAAGCTTTCTTT. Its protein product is CASSPGQGTEAFF.

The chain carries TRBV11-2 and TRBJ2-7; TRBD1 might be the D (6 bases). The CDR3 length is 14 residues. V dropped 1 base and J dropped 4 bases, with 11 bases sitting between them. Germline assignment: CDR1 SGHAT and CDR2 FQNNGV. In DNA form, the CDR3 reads TGTGCCAGCAGCTTAGGGGCCAGGGGTTACGAGCAGTACTTC. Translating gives CASSLGARGYEQYF.

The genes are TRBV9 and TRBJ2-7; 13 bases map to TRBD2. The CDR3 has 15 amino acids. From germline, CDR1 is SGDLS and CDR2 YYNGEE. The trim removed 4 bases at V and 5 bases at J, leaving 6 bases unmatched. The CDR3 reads CASSMGTSGIHEQYF. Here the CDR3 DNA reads TGTGCCAGCAGCATGGGGACTAGCGGGATCCACGAGCAGTACTTC. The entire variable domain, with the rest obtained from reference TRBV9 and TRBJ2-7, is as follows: DSGVTQTPKHLITATGQRVTLRCSPRSGDLSVYWYQQSLDQGLQFLIQYYNGEERAKGNILERFSAQQFPDLHSELNLSSLELGDSALYFCASSMGTSGIHEQYFGPGTRLTVT.

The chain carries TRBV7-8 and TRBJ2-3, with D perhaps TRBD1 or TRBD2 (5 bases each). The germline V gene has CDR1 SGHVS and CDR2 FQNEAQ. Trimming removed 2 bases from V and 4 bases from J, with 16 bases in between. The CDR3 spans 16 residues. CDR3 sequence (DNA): TGTGCCAGCAGCTTACCCCGGATGAGGGGACCAGATACGCAGTATTTT. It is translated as CASSLPRMRGPDTQYF.

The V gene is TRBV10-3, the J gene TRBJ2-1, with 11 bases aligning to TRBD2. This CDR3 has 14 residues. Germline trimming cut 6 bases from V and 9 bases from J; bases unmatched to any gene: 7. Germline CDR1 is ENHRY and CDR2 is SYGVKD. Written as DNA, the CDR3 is TGTGCCATCAGCACTAGCGGGGGCCGGAGTGAGCAGTTCTTC. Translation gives CAISTSGGRSEQFF.

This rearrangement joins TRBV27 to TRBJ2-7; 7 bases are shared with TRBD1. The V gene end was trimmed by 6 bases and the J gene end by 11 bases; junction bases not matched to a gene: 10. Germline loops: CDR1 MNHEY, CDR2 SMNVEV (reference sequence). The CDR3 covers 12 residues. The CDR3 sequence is CASSLTGTEKYF. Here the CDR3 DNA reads TGTGCCAGCAGCCTGACCGGGACAGAGAAGTACTTC.

In DNA, the CDR3 is TGTGCCAGCAGTGAACGGGGGTTTTCCTATAATTCACCCCTCCACTTT. Protein sequence: CASSERGFSYNSPLHF. The chain links TRBV2 to TRBJ1-6; a possible D gene is TRBD1 (5 bases). Between the trimmed V and J ends, which lost 2 bases and 1 base, there was a span of 9 bases. CDR3 size: 16 residues. Germline V lookup: CDR1 SNHLY, CDR2 FYNNEI.

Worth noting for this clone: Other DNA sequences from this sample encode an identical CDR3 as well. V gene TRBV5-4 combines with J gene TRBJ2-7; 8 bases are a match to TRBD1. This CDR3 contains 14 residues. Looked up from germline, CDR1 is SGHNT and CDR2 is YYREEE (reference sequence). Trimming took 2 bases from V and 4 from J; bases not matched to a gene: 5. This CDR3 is CASSLGQGSYEQYF. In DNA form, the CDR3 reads TGTGCCAGCAGCTTAGGACAGGGAAGTTACGAGCAGTACTTC.

The CDR3 spells CASSSFSDSPYGYTF. The DNA for the CDR3 is TGTGCCAGCAGCTCCTTTTCCGACAGTCCCTATGGCTACACCTTC. This sequence joins TRBV7-9 and TRBJ1-2; possible D gene TRBD1, 5 bases. CDR1 and CDR2 (germline): SEHNR, FQNEAQ (reference sequence). V was cut by 4 bases and J by 4 bases, with 16 bases left in between. The CDR3 contains 15 residues.

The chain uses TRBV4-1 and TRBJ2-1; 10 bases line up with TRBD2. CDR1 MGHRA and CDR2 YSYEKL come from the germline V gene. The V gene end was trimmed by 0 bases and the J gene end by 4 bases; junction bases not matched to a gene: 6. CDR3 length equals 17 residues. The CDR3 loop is CASSQDIGSGGYNEQFF. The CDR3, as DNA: TGCGCCAGCAGCCAAGATATAGGTAGCGGGGGGTACAATGAGCAGTTCTTC.

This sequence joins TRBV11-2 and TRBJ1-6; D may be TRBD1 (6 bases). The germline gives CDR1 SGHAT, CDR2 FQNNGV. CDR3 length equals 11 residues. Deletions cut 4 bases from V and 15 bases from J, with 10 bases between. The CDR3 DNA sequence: TGTGCCAGCAGCTCCGCCAGGGGCCTCCACTTT. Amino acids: CASSSARGLHF.

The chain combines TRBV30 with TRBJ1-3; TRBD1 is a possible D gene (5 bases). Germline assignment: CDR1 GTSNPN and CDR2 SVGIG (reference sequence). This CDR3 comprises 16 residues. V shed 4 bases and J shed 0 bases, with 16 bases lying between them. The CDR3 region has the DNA TGTGCCTGGACTCCACTACAGGTGCTCTCTGGAAACACCATATATTTT. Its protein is CAWTPLQVLSGNTIYF. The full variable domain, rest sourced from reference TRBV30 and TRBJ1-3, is SQTIHQWPATLVQPVGSPLSLECTVEGTSNPNLYWYRQAAGRGLQLLFYSVGIGQISSEVPQNLSASRPQDRQFILSSKKLLLSDSGFYLCAWTPLQVLSGNTIYFGEGSWLTVV.

The CDR3 protein is CASRRYTDTQYF. CDR3 nucleotide sequence: TGTGCCAGCAGACGGTACACAGATACGCAGTATTTT. V and J are TRBV27 and TRBJ2-3, with D unresolved. The CDR3 runs to 12 residues. With 6 bases removed from V and 2 bases from J, the gap between germline ends came to 6 bases. Germline CDR1 and CDR2: MNHEY and SMNVEV (reference sequence).

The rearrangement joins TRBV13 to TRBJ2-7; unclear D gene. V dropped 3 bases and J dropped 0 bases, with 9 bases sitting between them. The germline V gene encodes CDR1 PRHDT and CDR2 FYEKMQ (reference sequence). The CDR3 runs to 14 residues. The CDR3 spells CASSLNGISYEQYF. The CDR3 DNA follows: TGTGCCAGCAGCTTGAATGGGATCTCCTACGAGCAGTACTTC.

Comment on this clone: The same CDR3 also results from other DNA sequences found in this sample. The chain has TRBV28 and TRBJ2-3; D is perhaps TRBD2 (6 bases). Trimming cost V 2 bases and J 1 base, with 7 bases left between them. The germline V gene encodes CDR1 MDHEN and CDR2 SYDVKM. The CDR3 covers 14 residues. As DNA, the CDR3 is TGTGCCAGCAGTTTAGGAGGGGGCACAGATACGCAGTATTTT. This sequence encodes CASSLGGGTDTQYF.

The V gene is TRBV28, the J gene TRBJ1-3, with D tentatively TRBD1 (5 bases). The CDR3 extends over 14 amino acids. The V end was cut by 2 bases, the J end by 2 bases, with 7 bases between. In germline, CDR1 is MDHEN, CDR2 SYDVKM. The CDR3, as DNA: TGTGCCAGCAGTTTAAGGGACCCTGGAAACACCATATATTTT. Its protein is CASSLRDPGNTIYF.

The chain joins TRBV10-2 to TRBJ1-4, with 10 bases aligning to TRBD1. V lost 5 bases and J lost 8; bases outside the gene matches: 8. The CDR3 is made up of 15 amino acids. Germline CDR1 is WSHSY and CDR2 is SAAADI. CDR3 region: CASSTGQGVVEKLFF. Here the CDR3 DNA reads TGCGCCAGCAGTACAGGACAGGGGGTAGTGGAAAAACTGTTTTTT.